Below are 2 T cell receptor beta chains sequenced from a single sample in a study of cytomegalovirus exposure and HLA in healthy donors. The PCR used 60 Vbeta and 13 Jbeta primers. Assay: immunoSEQ multiplex PCR; the TCRdb copy retains only in-frame clones and omits some. The sample carries 55,000 to 80,000 clones, roughly two thirds recorded once. Specimen: PBMCs. Receptors were obtained from a woman aged 25 to 45 in good health and CMV-seronegative.

This sequence joins TRBV7-3 and TRBJ2-1; TRBD2 matches 12 bases. Germline assignment: CDR1 SGHTA and CDR2 FQGTGA. V lost 5 bases, J lost 8 bases, and 10 bases stayed unmatched. The CDR3 covers 16 residues. This CDR3 is CASSIALAGGTYEQFF. CDR3 coding DNA: TGTGCCAGCAGCATCGCACTAGCGGGGGGTACTTATGAGCAGTTCTTC.

The chain combines TRBV21-1 with TRBJ1-1; the D call of TRBD1 is as the table states it, not checked on the DNA. TRBV21-1 is classified as a pseudogene. This CDR3 is 14 amino acids long. In nucleotides, the CDR3 is TGTGCCAGCAGCCGACAGGCTGAGAACACTGAAGCTTTCTTT. It specifies CASSRQAENTEAFF.